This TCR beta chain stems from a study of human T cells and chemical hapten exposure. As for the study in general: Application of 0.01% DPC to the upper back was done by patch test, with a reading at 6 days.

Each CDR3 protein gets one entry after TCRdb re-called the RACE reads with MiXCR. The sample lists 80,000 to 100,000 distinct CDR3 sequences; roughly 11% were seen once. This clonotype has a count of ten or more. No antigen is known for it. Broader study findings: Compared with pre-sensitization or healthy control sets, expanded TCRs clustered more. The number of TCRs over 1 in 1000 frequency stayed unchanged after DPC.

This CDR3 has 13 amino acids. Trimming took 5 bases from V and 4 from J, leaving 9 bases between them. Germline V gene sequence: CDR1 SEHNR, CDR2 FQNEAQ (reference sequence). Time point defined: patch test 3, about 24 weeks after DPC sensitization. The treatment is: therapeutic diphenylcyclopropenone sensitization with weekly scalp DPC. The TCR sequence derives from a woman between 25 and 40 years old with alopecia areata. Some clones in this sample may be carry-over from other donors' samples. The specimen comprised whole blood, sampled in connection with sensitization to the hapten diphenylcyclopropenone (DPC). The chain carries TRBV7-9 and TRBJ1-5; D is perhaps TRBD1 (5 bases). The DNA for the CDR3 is TGTGCCAGCAGCCGGGGGGGAAATCAGCCCCAGCATTTT. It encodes CASSRGGNQPQHF.